The rows below give T cell receptor beta chains drawn from one sample of a study of blood T cells in healthy people across ages. TCRdb recomputed calls from the 5' RACE reads with MiXCR, one row per CDR3 protein. Seen here are 800,000 to 900,000 distinct CDR3 sequences, less than 80% observed once, and the top ten hold roughly a quarter. Sequencing used blood. The receptors come from a man aged 30 to 45 in good health. Each CDR3 is given with its conserved first and last residue. Fields, in order: V gene, D gene, J gene, clone size, CDR3 protein, CDR3 DNA. The D gene is left open where the match is weak. Where a row states a size, it is once, few, many or the class of an expanded clone; other rows omit it.

TRBV25-1	-	TRBJ2-3	-	CASSELRGTQYF	TGTGCCAGCAGTGAATTGAGAGGTACGCAGTATTTT
TRBV5-1	TRBD1	TRBJ2-5	-	CASSLVGTGMYQETQYF	TGCGCCAGCAGCTTGGTGGGGACAGGGATGTACCAAGAGACCCAGTACTTC
TRBV6-5	TRBD2	TRBJ2-3	few	CASSPGTTVTDTQYF	TGTGCCAGCAGCCCCGGGACTACAGTCACAGATACGCAGTATTTT
TRBV3-1	-	TRBJ2-2	-	CASSPSGEGGNTGELFF	TGTGCCAGCAGCCCGTCAGGGGAAGGGGGGAACACCGGGGAGCTGTTTTTT
TRBV7-9	-	TRBJ2-6	-	CASSLALWGLGANVLTF	TGTGCCAGCAGCTTAGCGCTATGGGGGCTGGGGGCCAACGTCCTGACTTTC
TRBV7-2	TRBD2	TRBJ2-5	-	CASSLAGSGVAGGTQYF	TGTGCCAGCAGCTTAGCCGGCTCGGGGGTAGCGGGAGGGACCCAGTACTTC
TRBV6-6	TRBD1	TRBJ1-4	once	CASSYDRGSGNEKLFF	TGTGCCAGCAGTTACGACAGGGGGAGTGGTAATGAAAAACTGTTTTTT
TRBV10-3	TRBD1	TRBJ1-5	-	CAISSGQEGSQPQHF	TGTGCCATCAGCTCGGGACAGGAGGGGAGTCAGCCCCAGCATTTT
TRBV2	TRBD1	TRBJ2-5	-	CASSGTGPAKTQYF	TGTGCCAGCAGTGGGACAGGGCCGGCAAAGACCCAGTACTTC
TRBV27	TRBD2	TRBJ2-5	few	CASSPPGLVPPETQYF	TGTGCCAGCAGTCCACCAGGACTAGTTCCCCCAGAGACCCAGTACTTC
TRBV10-3	-	TRBJ2-3	-	CAISVQGRSDTQYF	TGTGCCATCAGTGTACAGGGGAGGTCAGATACGCAGTATTTT
TRBV6-6	TRBD1	TRBJ2-7	many	CASSRQGSYEQYF	TGTGCCAGCAGCAGACAGGGGAGCTACGAGCAGTACTTC
TRBV7-2	TRBD1	TRBJ2-7	few	CASSSTGQSYEQYF	TGTGCCAGCAGTTCCACGGGACAGAGCTACGAGCAGTACTTC
TRBV5-1	-	TRBJ2-5	-	CASRLQGGPETQYF	TGCGCCAGCAGACTCCAGGGGGGGCCAGAGACCCAGTACTTC
TRBV5-5	TRBD1	TRBJ2-2	-	CASSLGRGLAGELFF	TGTGCCAGCAGCTTGGGTAGGGGGCTCGCCGGGGAGCTGTTTTTT
TRBV25-1	-	TRBJ2-5	-	CASSEYRQFQETQYF	TGTGCCAGCAGTGAATACAGGCAGTTCCAAGAGACCCAGTACTTC
TRBV6-5	-	TRBJ2-3	-	CASSYHSGDTQYF	TGTGCCAGCAGTTACCACTCGGGCGATACGCAGTATTTT
TRBV27	-	TRBJ1-4	-	CASSLRGTNEKLFF	TGTGCCAGCAGTTTACGGGGTACTAATGAAAAACTGTTTTTT
TRBV12-3/TRBV12-4	-	TRBJ1-2	-	CASSSDSNGYTF	TGTGCCAGCAGCAGTGACAGCAATGGCTACACCTTC
TRBV29-1	TRBD2	TRBJ2-3	-	CSVIAGGADTQYF	TGCAGCGTCATAGCGGGGGGAGCAGATACGCAGTATTTT
TRBV6-6	TRBD1	TRBJ1-2	-	CASSDGQGAGYTF	TGTGCCAGCAGCGACGGCCAGGGGGCCGGCTACACCTTC
TRBV6-2/TRBV6-3	TRBD2	TRBJ2-6	few	CASTEGRVLGANVLTF	TGTGCCAGCACCGAAGGGAGGGTACTTGGGGCCAACGTCCTGACTTTC
TRBV6-7	-	TRBJ2-2	few	CASEEGGTGELFF	TGTGCCAGCGAAGAAGGGGGCACCGGGGAGCTGTTTTTT
TRBV29-1	-	TRBJ1-2	-	CSIEAGTTGYGYTF	TGCAGCATTGAAGCGGGGACAACGGGCTATGGCTACACCTTC
TRBV29-1	-	TRBJ2-7	-	CSVDRNPSGEQYF	TGCAGCGTTGACCGGAATCCATCTGGAGAGCAGTACTTC
TRBV20-1	-	TRBJ2-1	-	CSARYGVYNEQFF	TGCAGTGCTCGTTACGGGGTTTACAATGAGCAGTTCTTC
TRBV24-1	-	TRBJ2-4	-	CATSEGDKGNIQYF	TGTGCCACCTCGGAAGGGGACAAAGGAAACATTCAGTACTTC
TRBV9	TRBD2	TRBJ2-5	once	CASSVATSGALQETQYF	TGTGCCAGCAGCGTAGCAACTAGCGGGGCCCTCCAAGAGACCCAGTACTTC
TRBV16	-	TRBJ1-3	-	CASSQSKDYRNTIYF	TGTGCCAGCAGCCAATCTAAGGATTATAGAAACACCATATATTTT
TRBV4-3	-	TRBJ2-7	-	CASSPSEGALFSYEQYF	TGCGCCAGCAGCCCCTCGGAGGGGGCCCTTTTTTCCTACGAGCAGTACTTC
TRBV7-2	TRBD1	TRBJ1-2	-	CASSPRDRHYGYTF	TGTGCCAGCAGCCCTCGGGACAGGCACTATGGCTACACCTTC
TRBV25-1	-	TRBJ2-5	many	CASREDRAYQGTQYF	TGTGCCAGCCGGGAGGACAGGGCGTACCAAGGGACCCAGTACTTC
TRBV9	-	TRBJ1-4	-	CASSVGGGAGEKLFF	TGTGCCAGCAGCGTAGGGGGGGGCGCGGGTGAAAAACTGTTTTTT
TRBV6-2/TRBV6-3	-	TRBJ2-6	-	CASSYARGSGANVLTF	TGTGCCAGCAGTTACGCCAGGGGCTCTGGGGCCAACGTCCTGACTTTC
TRBV4-3	TRBD2	TRBJ2-4	once	CASSQVGKAGGWNIQYF	TGCGCCAGCAGCCAAGTAGGGAAAGCGGGGGGTTGGAACATTCAGTACTTC
TRBV20-1	-	TRBJ2-1	few	CSASSASAGLAYNEQFF	TGCAGTGCTAGTAGCGCTTCTGCGGGACTGGCCTACAATGAGCAGTTCTTC
TRBV7-7	TRBD1	TRBJ2-1	-	CASSPGRTGPNNEQFF	TGTGCTAGCAGCCCAGGGAGGACAGGGCCTAACAATGAGCAGTTCTTC
TRBV6-2/TRBV6-3	TRBD1	TRBJ1-5	-	CASSTPGQGGNQPQHF	TGTGCCAGCAGTACACCGGGACAGGGAGGGAATCAGCCCCAGCATTTT
TRBV3-1	TRBD2	TRBJ2-4	-	CASSQDKGGGAAKNIQYF	TGTGCCAGCAGCCAAGATAAGGGCGGGGGGGCCGCCAAAAACATTCAGTACTTC
TRBV7-9	-	TRBJ2-5	-	CASSPQQYQETQYF	TGTGCCAGCAGCCCACAACAGTATCAAGAGACCCAGTACTTC
TRBV2	-	TRBJ2-3	-	CASSERSPDTQYF	TGTGCCAGCAGTGAAAGATCCCCAGATACGCAGTATTTT
TRBV6-5	-	TRBJ1-5	-	CASSWGRDGNQPQHF	TGTGCCAGCAGTTGGGGCAGGGATGGCAATCAGCCCCAGCATTTT
TRBV4-3	-	TRBJ2-7	-	CASSQGSGSNYEQYF	TGCGCCAGCAGCCAGGGGTCCGGGTCGAACTACGAGCAGTACTTC
TRBV27	-	TRBJ1-2	many	CASSTSGTPFYGYTF	TGTGCCAGCAGTACCTCCGGCACACCTTTCTATGGCTACACCTTC
TRBV6-5	TRBD1	TRBJ2-2	-	CASSPRTGGANGELFF	TGTGCCAGCAGCCCCAGGACAGGGGGCGCGAACGGGGAGCTGTTTTTT
TRBV7-2	-	TRBJ2-1	once	CASSLARIYEQFF	TGTGCCAGCAGCTTAGCGCGGATTTATGAGCAGTTCTTC
TRBV20-1	-	TRBJ2-7	-	CSARGIGLTSYEQYF	TGCAGTGCTAGAGGTATTGGACTGACATCCTACGAGCAGTACTTC
TRBV5-5	TRBD1	TRBJ2-3	-	CASSPRTGMRTDAQYF	TGTGCCAGCAGCCCTCGGACAGGGATGAGGACAGATGCGCAGTATTTT
TRBV4-3	-	TRBJ2-7	few	CASSQEVESSYEQYF	TGCGCCAGCAGCCAAGAGGTGGAGAGCTCCTACGAGCAGTACTTC
TRBV9	TRBD1	TRBJ1-6	few	CASSRQGDNSPLHF	TGTGCCAGCAGCAGACAGGGTGATAATTCACCCCTCCACTTT
TRBV10-3	TRBD1	TRBJ1-1	-	CAISESAQGGTEAFF	TGTGCCATCAGTGAGTCGGCCCAGGGGGGCACTGAAGCTTTCTTT
TRBV7-9	-	TRBJ1-2	-	CASSLVRDSYGYTF	TGTGCCAGCAGCTTAGTTCGGGATAGCTATGGCTACACCTTC
TRBV11-1	TRBD1	TRBJ2-3	few	CASSHRQGQIDTQYF	TGTGCCAGCAGCCACCGACAGGGACAAATAGATACGCAGTATTTT
TRBV7-2	-	TRBJ2-2	-	CASSKGGPNTGELFF	TGTGCCAGCAGCAAGGGAGGTCCGAACACCGGGGAGCTGTTTTTT
TRBV29-1	TRBD1	TRBJ1-1	-	CSVTTGRAFF	TGCAGCGTCACGACAGGGCGGGCTTTCTTT
TRBV2	TRBD2	TRBJ2-3	-	CASSTSGGAADTQYF	TGTGCCAGCAGTACTAGCGGGGGGGCGGCAGATACGCAGTATTTT
TRBV7-2	TRBD1	TRBJ2-1	-	CASSPDIGTGNNEQFF	TGTGCCAGCAGCCCAGACATCGGGACAGGGAACAATGAGCAGTTCTTC
TRBV4-3	-	TRBJ2-4	-	CASGNGGLAREQYF	TGCGCCAGCGGAAACGGGGGTCTAGCAAGGGAGCAGTACTTC